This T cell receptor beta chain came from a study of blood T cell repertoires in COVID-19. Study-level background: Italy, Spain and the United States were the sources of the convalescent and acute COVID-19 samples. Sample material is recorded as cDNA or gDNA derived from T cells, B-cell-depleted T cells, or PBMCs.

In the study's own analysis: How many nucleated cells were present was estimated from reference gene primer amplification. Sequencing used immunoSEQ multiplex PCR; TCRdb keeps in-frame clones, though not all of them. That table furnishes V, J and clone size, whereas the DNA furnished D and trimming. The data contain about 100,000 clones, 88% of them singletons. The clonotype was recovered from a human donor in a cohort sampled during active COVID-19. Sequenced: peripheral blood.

The CDR3 spells CASSLGGLLDEQYF. CDR3 DNA: TGCGCCAGCAGCTTGGGAGGGCTCTTGGACGAGCAGTACTTC. The chain carries TRBV5-1 and TRBJ2-7, with D possibly being TRBD2 (5 bases). Trimming took off 0 bases at V and 5 bases at J, with 12 bases between the two ends. The CDR3 covers 14 residues. Germline CDR1 is SGHRS and CDR2 is YFSETQ.